This T cell receptor beta chain appears in the sequencing data of a study of regulatory T cells in long-lasting Graves disease. The time point is: newly diagnosed GD, antithyroid drugs for less than 3 months. Following extraction of RNA from PBMCs, that RNA was used to make the TCR library. In building TCR beta libraries, iRepertoire HTBI primers were used together with Arm-PCR of CDR3 regions. Via MiXCR, TCRdb re-called the multiplex PCR reads, giving one row per CDR3 protein. Here the sample spans around 400,000 distinct CDR3 sequences, roughly a sixth being singletons. Germline V lookup: CDR1 DFQATT, CDR2 SNEGSKA (reference sequence). CDR3 length: 17 amino acids. After removal of 3 bases from V and 0 bases from J, the junction contained 10 bases not matched to a gene. At least ten counts were recorded for this clonotype.

The J gene is TRBJ2-5, the V gene TRBV20-1, with TRBD2 matching 10 bases. The receptor comes from a female donor with Graves disease. Sequencing was performed on peripheral blood mononuclear cells (PBMCs), taken at new diagnosis, from a patient treated with antithyroid drugs. The CDR3 here is CSASSPYSGGNQETQYF. CDR3 nucleotides: TGCAGTGCTAGTAGCCCATATAGCGGGGGGAACCAAGAGACCCAGTACTTC.